This paragraph covers one TCR beta chain sequence. Its specificity is not known. These data belong to a study of beta chain features in type 1 diabetes. General observations from the study: In the patient group, naive, central memory and Treg TCRB repertoires seemed more alike than in the healthy donor group. VDJ junctions from type 1 diabetes patients carried fewer insertions and larger deletions. In every one of the four CD4+ subsets, TCRB CDR3s were moderately but significantly shorter in Type 1 diabetes patients.

Reverse transcription of all isolated RNA meant that expressed TCRB transcripts were sequenced. Profiled with immunoSEQ multiplex PCR; TCRdb holds only in-frame clones, not every one. The sample contains 280,000 or so clones, 15% of which appear only once. The CDR3 length is 9 residues. V was clipped by 5 bases and J by 13 bases, with 8 bases between them. Germline V gene sequence: CDR1 SGHTA, CDR2 FQGNSA. The material sequenced was naive CD4+ T cells from blood. The genes are TRBV7-2 and TRBJ2-5; D gene ambiguous. The sequence derives from a man aged 18 to 29 with type 1 diabetes. CDR3 nucleotide sequence: TGTGCCAGCAGCCCCCTGTTGTACTTC. Its translation is CASSPLLYF.